A single sample gave rise to the 13 T cell receptor beta chains below, sequenced in a study of cytomegalovirus exposure and HLA in healthy donors. It was with 60 Vbeta and 13 Jbeta primers that the PCR ran. Some clones are missing from TCRdb's copy, which holds only in-frame ones; the method was immunoSEQ multiplex PCR. The sample has 100,000 to 150,000 clones, around three quarters seen once. The sequencing sample was made of PBMCs. Every receptor here comes from a woman aged 45-65 years in good health and CMV-seronegative.

The chain uses TRBV29-1 and TRBJ2-7; maybe TRBD2 (6 bases). The CDR3 extends over 14 amino acids. The V gene's germline CDR1 is SQVTM and CDR2 ANQGSEA. Trimming stripped 4 bases from V and 2 bases from J, with 15 bases between. This CDR3 is CSVVAAGPPYEQYF. For the CDR3, the DNA is TGCAGCGTTGTAGCAGCGGGTCCCCCCTACGAGCAGTACTTC.

This clone has more than one count but fewer than ten. This sequence joins TRBV30 and TRBJ1-6, with D perhaps TRBD1 (5 bases). The germline V gene has CDR1 GTSNPN and CDR2 SVGIG (reference sequence). Deletions cut 3 bases from V and 7 bases from J, with 10 bases between. This CDR3 has 13 amino acids. This CDR3 is CAWRGVSNSPLHF. CDR3 coding DNA: TGTGCCTGGAGAGGGGTATCGAATTCACCCCTCCACTTT.

The rearrangement uses TRBV27 and TRBJ2-5, with 9 bases that match TRBD2. The V and J ends lost 3 bases and 5 bases, in that order; junction bases with no gene match: 7. In germline, CDR1 is MNHEY, CDR2 SMNVEV (reference sequence). CDR3 length: 15 amino acids. The CDR3 loop reads CASSFGGRVGETQYF. DNA for the CDR3: TGTGCCAGCAGTTTCGGCGGGAGGGTTGGGGAGACCCAGTACTTC.

The chain has TRBV28 and TRBJ2-5, with 10 bases identical to TRBD1. Near its end, the DNA agrees better with TRBJ2-7, so the J call may be wrong. Germline loops: CDR1 MDHEN, CDR2 SYDVKM. The CDR3 has 15 amino acids. CDR3 region: CASSSSTGGPYEQYF. DNA for the CDR3: TGTGCCAGCAGTTCATCGACAGGGGGCCCCTACGAGCAGTACTTC.

The rearrangement links TRBV10-2 to TRBJ2-7; D is possibly TRBD2 (7 bases). Trimming cost V 11 bases and J 3 bases, with 23 bases left between them. From germline, CDR1 is WSHSY and CDR2 SAAADI. The CDR3 length is 15 residues. The CDR3 here is CASAVLGGAIYEQYF. CDR3 DNA: TGCGCCTCAGCAGTGTTAGGGGGGGCGATCTACGAGCAGTACTTC.

The chain is built from TRBV27 and TRBJ1-3; the D is unclear. The V gene's germline CDR1 is MNHEY and CDR2 SMNVEV (reference sequence). V was trimmed by 3 bases and J by 0 bases, leaving 12 bases between them. This CDR3 region has 16 residues. CDR3 amino acids: CASSFSGVFSGNTIYF. CDR3 DNA: TGTGCCAGCAGTTTCAGCGGAGTGTTCTCTGGAAACACCATATATTTT.

The chain recombines TRBV11-2 with TRBJ2-7, with D possibly being TRBD2 (5 bases). The CDR3 contains 15 residues. V dropped 1 base and J dropped 1 base, with 11 bases sitting between them. Germline loops: CDR1 SGHAT, CDR2 FQNNGV. The CDR3 loop is CASSLGLGGSYEQYF. The CDR3 region has the DNA TGTGCCAGCAGCTTAGGGTTAGGAGGTTCCTACGAGCAGTACTTC.

V and J are TRBV7-2 and TRBJ1-2; a possible D gene is TRBD1 (5 bases). The CDR3 consists of 16 residues. CDR1 is SGHTA and CDR2 is FQGNSA in the germline V gene. Trimming stripped 1 base from V and 4 bases from J, with 16 bases between. DNA for the CDR3: TGTGCCAGCAGCTTAGGGGGGGGACGACGGGTCTATGGCTACACCTTC. It specifies CASSLGGGRRVYGYTF.

Worth noting for this clone: Within the sample, other DNA sequences also encode this same CDR3. This sequence joins TRBV5-1 and TRBJ2-3; 10 positions agree with TRBD1. V lost 4 bases and J lost 2; bases outside the gene matches: 4. CDR3 length: 15 residues. The germline V gene has CDR1 SGHRS and CDR2 YFSETQ. CDR3 region: CASSRTGGNTDTQYF. DNA of the CDR3: TGCGCCAGCAGCCGGACAGGGGGAAACACAGATACGCAGTATTTT.

The chain links TRBV7-2 to TRBJ2-5; TRBD1 aligns across 10 bases. The trim removed 0 bases at V and 3 bases at J, leaving 4 bases unmatched. This CDR3 contains 16 residues. Germline values: CDR1 SGHTA, CDR2 FQGNSA. The CDR3 DNA reads TGTGCCAGCAGCTTAGCGGTCGGGACAGGGGAAGAGACCCAGTACTTC. Encoded protein: CASSLAVGTGEETQYF.

The J gene is TRBJ2-7, the V gene TRBV19; 8 bases match TRBD1. V dropped 6 bases and J dropped 0; count of bases not matched to a gene: 4. The CDR3 has 14 amino acids. The V gene's germline CDR1 is LNHDA and CDR2 SQIVND (reference sequence). The CDR3 region is CASSGTGISYEQYF. The DNA of the CDR3 is TGTGCCAGTAGCGGGACAGGCATCTCCTACGAGCAGTACTTC. The full variable domain, with the rest looked up from reference TRBV19 and TRBJ2-7, is DGGITQSPKYLFRKEGQNVTLSCEQNLNHDAMYWYRQDPGQGLRLIYYSQIVNDFQKGDIAEGYSVSREKKESFPLTVTSAQKNPTAFYLCASSGTGISYEQYFGPGTRLTVT.

The chain joins TRBV9 to TRBJ2-5, with 7 bases matching TRBD2. CDR3 length: 14 amino acids. Trimming removed 7 bases from V and 0 bases from J; junction bases left unmatched: 6. Germline V CDR1 and CDR2: SGDLS, YYNGEE. The CDR3 region is CASSNSGYQETQYF. DNA for the CDR3: TGTGCCAGCTCAAATAGCGGGTACCAAGAGACCCAGTACTTC.

The sample holds a few counts of this clone. The V gene is TRBV7-9, the J gene TRBJ1-1, with TRBD1 matching over 7 bases. Trimming cost V 5 bases and J 4 bases; bases outside gene matches: 10. The germline V gene encodes CDR1 SEHNR and CDR2 FQNEAQ (reference sequence). The CDR3 has 15 residues. The DNA of the CDR3 is TGTGCCAGCAGCGGACAGGTCTCAAGGGGCACTGAAGCTTTCTTT. Protein: CASSGQVSRGTEAFF.